The 20 T cell receptor beta chains below come from one sample, sequenced in a study of blood T cell repertoires in COVID-19 (dated by TCRdb to 2020 to 2022). Libraries were made using the immunoSEQ multiplex PCR assay. TCRdb provides this immuneACCESS table in a form limited to in-frame rearrangements. Some clones are lacking; in checked studies, under half of them reflect an unresolved V gene, and why the rest are absent is not known. This sample gives some 410,000 clones in total; 88% of them show up just once. The ten largest make up about 0.89% of the sample. The sequenced sample was PBMCs or T cells enriched from blood (not recorded which). These TCRs come from a woman aged 25 to 39 with acute COVID-19.

The rearrangement uses TRBV18 and TRBJ1-4; the match to TRBD1 covers 8 bases. The CDR3 totals 15 residues. J lost 5 bases, V lost 3 bases, and 5 bases had no gene match. The V gene's germline CDR1 is KGHSH and CDR2 LQKENI. This CDR3 is CASSPGQGGNEKLFF. The CDR3 DNA reads as TGTGCCAGCTCACCCGGACAGGGTGGGAATGAAAAACTGTTTTTT.

The chain employs TRBV6-2 or TRBV6-3 and TRBJ2-1, with TRBD2 matching over 9 bases. CDR3 length equals 18 residues. With V trimmed by 0 bases and J by 4 bases, 10 bases remained unmatched. Germline assignment: CDR1 MNHEY and CDR2 SVGEGT. The CDR3 sequence is CASSYSSVTSGRYNEQFF. The CDR3 nucleotides are TGTGCCAGCAGTTACTCCTCAGTGACTAGCGGAAGGTACAATGAGCAGTTCTTC.

The chain has TRBV4-3 and TRBJ1-1; no clear D. Germline CDR1 reads LGHNA; CDR2 reads YSLEER. Between the trimmed V and J ends, which lost 0 bases and 5 bases, there was a span of 13 bases. The CDR3 sequence is 15 residues long. CDR3 bases: TGCGCCAGCAGCCAAGATCGGGAGGTACGGACTGAAGCTTTCTTT. Protein sequence: CASSQDREVRTEAFF.

The chain combines TRBV4-1 with TRBJ1-1; D is undetermined. CDR1 and CDR2 (germline): MGHRA, YSYEKL. The V and J ends lost 4 bases and 0 bases respectively, with 6 bases between them. The CDR3 consists of 13 residues. CDR3 DNA sequence: TGCGCCAGCAGCCCGACAATGAACACTGAAGCTTTCTTT. Its protein is CASSPTMNTEAFF.

The DNA for the CDR3 is TGTGCCAGCAGCCCAGGGACAGGGGGTACCAACTATGGCTACACCTTC. It encodes CASSPGTGGTNYGYTF. The rearrangement uses TRBV7-9 and TRBJ1-2, with 11 bases that match TRBD1. V gave up 5 bases and J gave up 2 bases; unmatched junction bases: 7. Germline lookup yields CDR1 SEHNR and CDR2 FQNEAQ (reference sequence). The CDR3 has 16 amino acids.

This clone was recorded only once. The J gene is TRBJ2-1, the V gene TRBV30; 8 bases line up with TRBD2. From germline, CDR1 is GTSNPN and CDR2 SVGIG (reference sequence). This CDR3 is built from 12 residues. The V and J ends lost 3 bases and 6 bases, in that order; junction bases with no gene match: 1. This CDR3 is CAWSAGGNEQFF. CDR3 nucleotide sequence: TGTGCCTGGAGCGCGGGGGGCAATGAGCAGTTCTTC. The full variable domain, in which reference TRBV30 and TRBJ2-1 provide the parts outside the CDR3, is SQTIHQWPATLVQPVGSPLSLECTVEGTSNPNLYWYRQAAGRGLQLLFYSVGIGQISSEVPQNLSASRPQDRQFILSSKKLLLSDSGFYLCAWSAGGNEQFFGPGTRLTVL.

The chain has TRBV6-5 and TRBJ2-7; TRBD1 aligns across 12 bases. J gave up 5 bases and V 6 bases, and 8 bases lay outside the gene matches. CDR3 length: 15 residues. Per the germline V gene, CDR1 is MNHEY and CDR2 is SVGAGI. The CDR3 DNA sequence: TGTGCCAGCAGCCGTGGGACAGGGGGCGTCAACGAGCAGTACTTC. Protein sequence: CASSRGTGGVNEQYF.

V is TRBV4-3 and J is TRBJ1-2; D remains ambiguous. This CDR3 contains 15 residues. The V and J ends lost 0 bases and 2 bases respectively, with 10 bases between them. Germline assignment: CDR1 LGHNA and CDR2 YSLEER. The CDR3 sequence is CASSQDYGNNYGYTF. The CDR3, as DNA: TGCGCCAGCAGCCAAGATTACGGTAACAACTATGGCTACACCTTC.

This clone was detected once. This chain joins TRBV29-1 and TRBJ2-7; weak D call: TRBD2 (6 bases). This CDR3 spans 13 amino acids. Germline V gene sequence: CDR1 SQVTM, CDR2 ANQGSEA. V was clipped by 5 bases and J by 3 bases, with 14 bases between them. CDR3 DNA: TGCAGCGTTCTAACTAGCCTCCGCTACGAGCAGTACTTC. Translated: CSVLTSLRYEQYF.

The chain is built from TRBV4-1 and TRBJ2-3; tentative D call: TRBD1 (6 bases). The CDR3 sequence is 16 residues long. Trimming pared 0 bases from V and 3 bases from J, leaving 13 bases between. CDR1 and CDR2 from the germline V gene are MGHRA and YSYEKL. The CDR3 here is CASSQDGTPTTDTQYF. DNA of the CDR3: TGCGCCAGCAGCCAAGATGGGACACCAACTACAGATACGCAGTATTTT.

V and J are TRBV12-3 or TRBV12-4 and TRBJ1-2; D might be TRBD1 (5 bases). Trimming took off 3 bases at V and 3 bases at J, with 8 bases between the two ends. The CDR3 is 13 amino acids. CDR3 loop: CASSFTGHYGYTF. The CDR3 DNA follows: TGTGCCAGCAGTTTCACAGGTCACTATGGCTACACCTTC.

The rearrangement links TRBV2 to TRBJ1-6, with D uncertain. The CDR3 loop spans 15 amino acids. V was trimmed by 2 bases and J by 13 bases, leaving 18 bases between them. Germline loops: CDR1 SNHLY, CDR2 FYNNEI. CDR3 in DNA: TGTGCCAGCAGTGAAAGACACCTTCGTGCTTCGCCCCTCCACTTT. Translation gives CASSERHLRASPLHF.

The rearrangement uses TRBV15 and TRBJ2-1, with unresolved D. CDR1 LNHNV and CDR2 YYDKDF come from the germline V gene (reference sequence). V lost 2 bases and J 10 bases, leaving 9 bases between the germline ends. The CDR3 loop spans 12 amino acids. Here the CDR3 reads CATSRSPGEQFF. The CDR3 DNA reads as TGTGCCACCAGCAGATCCCCCGGGGAGCAGTTCTTC.

The chain links TRBV7-9 to TRBJ1-3; the D is unclear. CDR3 length: 14 amino acids. The ends were cut back, 5 bases at V and 4 bases at J, with 12 bases in the middle. Per the germline V gene, CDR1 is SEHNR and CDR2 is FQNEAQ (reference sequence). Here the CDR3 DNA reads TGTGCCAGCAGCCGAAGTCCCGGGGGAAACACCATATATTTT. Encoded protein: CASSRSPGGNTIYF.

This chain connects TRBV9 to TRBJ2-1, with D possibly being TRBD2 (5 bases). CDR1 is SGDLS and CDR2 is YYNGEE in the germline V gene. V lost 0 bases and J 9 bases, leaving 10 bases between the germline ends. This CDR3 has 13 amino acids. CDR3 amino acids: CASSVDGGTEQFF. The CDR3 DNA is TGTGCCAGCAGCGTAGATGGAGGAACTGAGCAGTTCTTC.

The chain has TRBV18 and TRBJ2-2; 11 nucleotides align to TRBD1. The germline gives CDR1 KGHSH, CDR2 LQKENI. The length of the CDR3 is 18 residues. V lost 3 bases to trimming and J lost 0 bases; unmatched junction nucleotides: 6. The CDR3 spells CASSPFAGQGANTGELFF. The DNA for the CDR3 is TGTGCCAGCTCACCTTTCGCGGGACAGGGGGCGAACACCGGGGAGCTGTTTTTT.

In its sample, this clone was seen a few times. The chain links TRBV19 to TRBJ1-1; TRBD1 is a possible D gene (6 bases). This CDR3 spans 14 amino acids. V lost 4 bases and J 4 bases, leaving 13 bases between the germline ends. From germline, CDR1 is LNHDA and CDR2 SQIVND (reference sequence). The CDR3 coding sequence is TGTGCCAGTAGTAACCTACAGGGTGGCACTGAAGCTTTCTTT. Translation gives CASSNLQGGTEAFF. Full variable domain (missing parts from reference TRBV19 and TRBJ1-1): DGGITQSPKYLFRKEGQNVTLSCEQNLNHDAMYWYRQDPGQGLRLIYYSQIVNDFQKGDIAEGYSVSREKKESFPLTVTSAQKNPTAFYLCASSNLQGGTEAFFGQGTRLTVV.

The chain uses TRBV19 and TRBJ1-5; D is undetermined. V lost 9 bases to trimming and J lost 3 bases, with 15 bases between them. Germline loops: CDR1 LNHDA, CDR2 SQIVND (reference sequence). The CDR3 has 14 amino acids. The CDR3 DNA reads TGTGCCAGCCATAAGGGAGGCTACAATCAGCCCCAGCATTTT. Its translation is CASHKGGYNQPQHF.

The chain has TRBV5-1 and TRBJ1-2; possible D gene TRBD1, 6 bases. The CDR3 length is 13 residues. V was clipped by 2 bases and J by 7 bases, with 12 bases between them. The germline CDR1 and CDR2 sequences are SGHRS and YFSETQ. CDR3 coding DNA: TGCGCCAGCAGCTTTTCAGGGGACGGTGGCTACACCTTC. Translating it yields CASSFSGDGGYTF.

This sequence joins TRBV5-1 and TRBJ2-7, with D possibly being TRBD2 (7 bases). The CDR3 is 14 amino acids. CDR1 SGHRS and CDR2 YFSETQ come from the germline V gene. Trimming removed 2 bases at V and 4 bases at J, with 13 bases between. In DNA, the CDR3 is TGCGCCAGCAGCTTCGGGGGGCCCTCATACGAGCAGTACTTC. Its translation: CASSFGGPSYEQYF.